The entry below gives a single T cell receptor (beta chain) sequence along with its context. There are a few counts of this clonotype. This clone's antigen is unknown. Base quality data are lacking; no much larger clone is found one base away. This entry comes from a study of T cell repertoires in cytomegalovirus infection (dated by TCRdb to between 2018 and 2021). About the investigation overall: Alongside well-studied HLA-B-restricted epitopes, the peptide stimulations were aimed at recently identified HLA-C-restricted CMV epitopes, whose presentation resists viral immunomodulation. Because public TCR beta signatures pointed to carriage of CMV infection together with the matching HLA type, the HLA type of each donor mattered for the analysis.

Taken with the paper, the label for treatment or condition translates to: in vitro stimulation with specific CMV peptide epitopes to enrich CMV-specific T cells. The junction shows trimming of 4 bases on V and 3 bases on J, and the gene matches do not reach 13 bases of it. Sequences SGHKS (CDR1) and YYEKEE (CDR2) are obtained from the germline V gene (reference sequence). From cysteine to phenylalanine, the CDR3 is 17 amino acids long. The entry retains the CDR3 DNA only, 51 bases that are in frame from base 1. The study at large found these results: Cumulative frequency of public TCR beta family members discriminated carriers of CMV infection plus the relevant HLA type in this cohort and an independent 352-donor cohort. The ex vivo response was dominated by HLA-C-restricted CMV-specific TCR beta clonotypes, which also provided the single most frequent clonotype in two of eight donors.

Instrument used: Illumina HiSeq 1500. TCRdb took the public reads, trimmed them with fastp at Q25, ran MiXCR for clone calling and kept in-frame beta chains. Rows are unified per CDR3 protein, each entry keeping the most common DNA and genes. For this sample there are 830,000 or so distinct CDR3 sequences; approximately 32% appear just once. The top ten constitute 12% of the sample. The origin of this receptor is a human donor in good health (CMV status not recorded). Some clones in this sample may be carry-over from other donors' samples. This receptor chain uses TRBV5-5 and TRBJ1-1, with TRBD1 identical over 9 junction bases. The sample was cultured CD8+ T cells from PBMCs, taken from culture after CMV antigen stimulation. Read as DNA, the sequence is TGTGCCAGCAGCATAAAGCCGGGACAGGGAGGGTACACTGAAGCTTTCTTT. This sequence encodes CASSIKPGQGGYTEAFF.